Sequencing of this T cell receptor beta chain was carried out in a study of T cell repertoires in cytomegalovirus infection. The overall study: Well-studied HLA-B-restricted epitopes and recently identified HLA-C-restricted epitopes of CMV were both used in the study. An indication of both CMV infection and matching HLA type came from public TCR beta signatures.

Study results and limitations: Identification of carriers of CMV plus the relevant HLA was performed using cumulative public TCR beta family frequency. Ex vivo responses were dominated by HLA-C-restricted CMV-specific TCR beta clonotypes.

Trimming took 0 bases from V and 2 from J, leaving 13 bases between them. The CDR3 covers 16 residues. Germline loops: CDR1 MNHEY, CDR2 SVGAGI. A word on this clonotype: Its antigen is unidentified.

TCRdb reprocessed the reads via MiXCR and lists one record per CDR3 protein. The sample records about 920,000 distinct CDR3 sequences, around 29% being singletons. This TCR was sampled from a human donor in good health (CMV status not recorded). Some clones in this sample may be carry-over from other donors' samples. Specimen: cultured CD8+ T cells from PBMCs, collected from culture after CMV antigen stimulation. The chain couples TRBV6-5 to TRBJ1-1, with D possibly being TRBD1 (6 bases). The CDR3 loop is CASSYSSGRGNTEAFF. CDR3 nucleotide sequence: TGTGCCAGCAGTTACTCGAGTGGCAGGGGAAACACTGAAGCTTTCTTT.